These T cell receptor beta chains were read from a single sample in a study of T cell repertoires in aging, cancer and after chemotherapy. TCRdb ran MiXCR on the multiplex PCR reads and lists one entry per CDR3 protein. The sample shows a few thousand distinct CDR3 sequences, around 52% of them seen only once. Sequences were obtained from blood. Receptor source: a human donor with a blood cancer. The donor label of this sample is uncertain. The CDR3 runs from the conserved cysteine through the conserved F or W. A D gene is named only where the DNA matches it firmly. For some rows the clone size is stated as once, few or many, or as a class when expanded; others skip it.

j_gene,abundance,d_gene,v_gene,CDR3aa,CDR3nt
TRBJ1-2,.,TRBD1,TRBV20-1,CSARDSWTGRPYGYTF,TGCAGTGCTAGAGATTCCTGGACAGGGAGACCCTATGGCTACACCTTC
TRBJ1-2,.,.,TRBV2,CASSEETSGVGYTF,TGTGCCAGCAGTGAAGAAACGTCGGGGGTTGGCTACACCTTC
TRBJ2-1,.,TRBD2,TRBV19,CASSRGLADSYNEQFF,TGTGCCAGTAGTCGAGGACTAGCGGACTCCTACAATGAGCAGTTCTTC
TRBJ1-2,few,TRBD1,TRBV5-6,CASSLRAGGYYGYTF,TGTGCCAGCAGCTTGAGGGCAGGGGGCTACTATGGCTACACCTTC
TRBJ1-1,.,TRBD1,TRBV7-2,CASSPRTGAVITEAFF,TGTGCCAGCAGCCCAAGGACAGGGGCTGTTATCACTGAAGCTTTCTTT
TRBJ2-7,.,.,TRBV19,CARKAGLTYEQYF,TGTGCCAGAAAGGCAGGGCTTACCTACGAGCAGTACTTC
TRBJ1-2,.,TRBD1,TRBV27,CASSPRTGHYGYTF,TGTGCCAGCAGTCCAAGGACAGGGCACTATGGCTACACCTTC
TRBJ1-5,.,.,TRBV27,CASSLIGGNQPQHF,TGTGCCAGCAGTTTAATTGGGGGTAATCAGCCCCAGCATTTT
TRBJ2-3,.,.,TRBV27,CASSFFLGSTDTQYF,TGTGCCAGCAGTTTTTTTCTCGGTAGCACAGATACGCAGTATTTT
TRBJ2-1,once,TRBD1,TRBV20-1,CSARHGQGPFQFF,TGCAGTGCTCGACACGGACAGGGGCCGTTTCAGTTCTTC
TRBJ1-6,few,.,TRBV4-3,CASSQRSVFNSPLHF,TGCGCCAGCAGCCAACGTTCTGTCTTTAATTCACCCCTCCACTTT
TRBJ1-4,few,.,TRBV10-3,CAISGSNEKLFF,TGTGCCATCAGTGGTTCTAATGAAAAACTGTTTTTT
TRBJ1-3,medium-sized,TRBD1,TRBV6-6,CASREDRGNTIYF,TGTGCCAGCAGAGAGGACAGGGGAAACACCATATATTTT
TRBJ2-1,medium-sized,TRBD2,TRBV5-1,CASSRPKAGGDDEQFF,TGCGCCAGCAGCCGACCTAAAGCGGGAGGGGATGATGAGCAGTTCTTC
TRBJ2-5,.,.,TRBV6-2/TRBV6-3,CASSFIRDPSQVQYF,TGTGCCAGCAGTTTCATCCGGGACCCCTCCCAGGTCCAGTACTTC
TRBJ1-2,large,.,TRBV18,CASSPAGWSVTF,TGTGCCAGCTCACCAGCAGGTTGGAGTGTCACCTTC
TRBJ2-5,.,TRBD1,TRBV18,CASSPGPPGQGETQYF,TGTGCCAGCTCACCGGGACCTCCGGGACAGGGAGAGACCCAGTACTTC
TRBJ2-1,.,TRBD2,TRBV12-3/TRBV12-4,CASSLGTSGDEQFF,TGTGCCAGCAGCCTGGGGACTAGCGGGGATGAGCAGTTCTTC
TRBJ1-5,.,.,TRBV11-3,CASSLGGESNQPQHF,TGTGCCAGCAGCTTAGGGGGAGAGAGCAATCAGCCCCAGCATTTT
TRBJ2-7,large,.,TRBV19,CASTNAPPVVKSF,TGTGCCAGCACCAACGCACCCCCGGTAGTAAAGTCCTTC
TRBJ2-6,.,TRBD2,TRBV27,CASSFFTFRSGSGRMSGANVLTF,TGTGCCAGCAGTTTCTTCACCTTCCGAAGTGGGAGCGGGAGGATGTCTGGGGCCAACGTCCTGACTTTC
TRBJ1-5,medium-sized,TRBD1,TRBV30,CAWSVPTGVIFDGNQPQHF,TGTGCCTGGAGTGTCCCCACAGGGGTTATATTCGATGGCAATCAGCCCCAGCATTTT
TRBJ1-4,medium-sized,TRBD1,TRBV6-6,CASTPGDRKNEKLFF,TGTGCCAGCACCCCAGGGGACAGAAAAAATGAAAAACTGTTTTTT
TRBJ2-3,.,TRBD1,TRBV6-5,CAISDPGQGLRDTQYF,TGTGCCATCAGTGACCCGGGACAGGGACTCCGAGATACGCAGTATTTT
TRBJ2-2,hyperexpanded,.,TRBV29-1,CSVRIGTGELFF,TGCAGCGTACGAATAGGCACCGGGGAGCTGTTTTTT
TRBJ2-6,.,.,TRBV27,CASSPRGVGANVLTF,TGTGCCAGCAGTCCGAGGGGAGTAGGGGCCAACGTCCTGACTTTC
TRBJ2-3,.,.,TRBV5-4,CASSSRDRRQDTQYF,TGTGCCAGCAGCTCGCGGGACCGCCGCCAAGATACGCAGTATTTT
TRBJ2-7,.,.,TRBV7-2,CASSLGTLSYEQYF,TGTGCCAGCAGCTTAGGGACGCTATCCTACGAGCAGTACTTC